A selection of T cell receptor beta chains follows, all from one sample in a study of blood T cell repertoires in COVID-19. TCRdb's table, derived via immunoSEQ multiplex PCR, lists solely in-frame clones and lacks some. Among more than 150,000 clones, around 84% were seen once, and the ten largest hold just over 9.5%. The source material was peripheral blood. These TCRs come from a woman aged 45-65 years with acute or convalescent COVID-19. CDR3s include the opening cysteine and the closing phenylalanine or tryptophan. A D gene is named only where the DNA matches it firmly. Size values are once, few and many counts, or a class for expanded clones, and some rows have none.

V gene: TRBV7-9
J gene: TRBJ1-6
D gene: TRBD1
clone size: NA
CDR3 protein: CASSLEGDSSYNSPLHF
CDR3 DNA: TGTGCCAGCAGCTTAGAGGGGGACAGCTCCTATAATTCACCCCTCCACTTT

V gene: TRBV2
J gene: TRBJ1-1
D gene: TRBD1
clone size: once
CDR3 protein: CASRTTGTTEAFF
CDR3 DNA: TGTGCCAGCAGAACGACAGGGACCACTGAAGCTTTCTTT

V gene: TRBV19
J gene: TRBJ1-5
D gene: TRBD1
clone size: few
CDR3 protein: CASRGDRGANQPQHF
CDR3 DNA: TGTGCCAGTAGGGGGGACAGGGGGGCTAATCAGCCCCAGCATTTT

V gene: TRBV18
J gene: TRBJ1-2
D gene: NA
clone size: NA
CDR3 protein: CASSPPGRGTANYGYTF
CDR3 DNA: TGTGCCAGCTCACCACCGGGCAGGGGCACGGCTAACTATGGCTACACCTTC

V gene: TRBV27
J gene: TRBJ1-6
D gene: TRBD1
clone size: NA
CDR3 protein: CASRRTGGDSPLHF
CDR3 DNA: TGTGCCAGCAGGCGGACAGGAGGGGATTCACCCCTCCACTTT

V gene: TRBV6-5
J gene: TRBJ1-5
D gene: NA
clone size: few
CDR3 protein: CASRGAGNQPQHF
CDR3 DNA: TGTGCCAGCAGGGGGGCAGGCAATCAGCCCCAGCATTTT

V gene: TRBV18
J gene: TRBJ1-1
D gene: NA
clone size: NA
CDR3 protein: CASSPLAASGSEAFF
CDR3 DNA: TGTGCCAGCTCACCACTGGCAGCCTCAGGGTCGGAAGCTTTCTTT

V gene: TRBV5-1
J gene: TRBJ2-5
D gene: NA
clone size: NA
CDR3 protein: CASSFGDRFEETQYF
CDR3 DNA: TGCGCCAGCAGCTTCGGAGACAGGTTTGAAGAGACCCAGTACTTC

V gene: TRBV12-3/TRBV12-4
J gene: TRBJ2-7
D gene: NA
clone size: NA
CDR3 protein: CASRSAGPYEQYF
CDR3 DNA: TGTGCCAGCAGATCAGCAGGGCCCTACGAGCAGTACTTC

V gene: TRBV19
J gene: TRBJ2-5
D gene: NA
clone size: NA
CDR3 protein: CASSIGGLETQYF
CDR3 DNA: TGTGCCAGTAGTATAGGGGGACTGGAGACCCAGTACTTC

V gene: TRBV16
J gene: TRBJ2-3
D gene: TRBD2
clone size: NA
CDR3 protein: CASSRRRGFDTDTQYF
CDR3 DNA: TGTGCCAGCAGCCGGAGGCGGGGGTTCGACACAGATACGCAGTATTTT

V gene: TRBV28
J gene: TRBJ1-5
D gene: TRBD1
clone size: NA
CDR3 protein: CASSPQQGRSRQPQHF
CDR3 DNA: TGTGCCAGCAGTCCCCAACAGGGGAGGTCCAGGCAGCCCCAGCATTTT

V gene: TRBV6-2/TRBV6-3
J gene: TRBJ2-1
D gene: NA
clone size: NA
CDR3 protein: CASSYSPAYNEQFF
CDR3 DNA: TGTGCCAGCAGTTACTCCCCGGCCTACAATGAGCAGTTCTTC

V gene: TRBV6-2/TRBV6-3
J gene: TRBJ2-3
D gene: NA
clone size: NA
CDR3 protein: CASSYVADTQYF
CDR3 DNA: TGTGCCAGCAGTTACGTCGCAGATACGCAGTATTTT

V gene: TRBV11-1
J gene: TRBJ2-3
D gene: TRBD1
clone size: NA
CDR3 protein: CASSRGQATDTQYF
CDR3 DNA: TGTGCCAGCAGCCGGGGACAGGCCACAGATACGCAGTATTTT

V gene: TRBV20-1
J gene: TRBJ2-1
D gene: NA
clone size: NA
CDR3 protein: CSAGGSNEQFF
CDR3 DNA: TGCAGTGCAGGTGGGAGCAATGAGCAGTTCTTC

V gene: TRBV7-9
J gene: TRBJ1-2
D gene: NA
clone size: NA
CDR3 protein: CASSAGGSGYTF
CDR3 DNA: TGTGCCAGCAGCGCCGGAGGGAGCGGCTACACCTTC

V gene: TRBV5-1
J gene: TRBJ2-2
D gene: TRBD2
clone size: few
CDR3 protein: CASSLLAGNTGELFF
CDR3 DNA: TGCGCCAGCAGCCTCCTAGCGGGGAACACCGGGGAGCTGTTTTTT

V gene: TRBV19
J gene: TRBJ1-5
D gene: NA
clone size: NA
CDR3 protein: CASSTTGNQPQHF
CDR3 DNA: TGTGCCAGTAGTACAACAGGGAATCAGCCCCAGCATTTT

V gene: TRBV9
J gene: TRBJ1-6
D gene: TRBD1
clone size: NA
CDR3 protein: CASSSTGTGGNSPLHF
CDR3 DNA: TGTGCCAGCAGCTCAACCGGGACAGGGGGTAATTCACCCCTCCACTTT

V gene: TRBV5-4
J gene: TRBJ1-3
D gene: NA
clone size: NA
CDR3 protein: CASSVWSGGNTIYF
CDR3 DNA: TGTGCCAGCAGCGTTTGGTCAGGTGGAAACACCATATATTTT

V gene: TRBV6-2/TRBV6-3
J gene: TRBJ1-5
D gene: NA
clone size: NA
CDR3 protein: CASSQTGNQPQHF
CDR3 DNA: TGTGCCAGCAGCCAAACCGGGAATCAGCCCCAGCATTTT

V gene: TRBV2
J gene: TRBJ1-5
D gene: NA
clone size: NA
CDR3 protein: CASSLGAPDREESNQPQHF
CDR3 DNA: TGTGCCAGCAGTCTGGGGGCCCCGGACCGCGAAGAAAGCAATCAGCCCCAGCATTTT

V gene: TRBV9
J gene: TRBJ2-1
D gene: NA
clone size: NA
CDR3 protein: CASSITTGRGYNEQFF
CDR3 DNA: TGTGCCAGCAGCATCACTACGGGCCGGGGCTACAATGAGCAGTTCTTC